This is a list of T cell receptor beta chains from one sample in a study of blood T cells in healthy people across ages. TCRdb reanalysed the 5' RACE reads using MiXCR and keeps one entry per CDR3 protein. The sample contains about 1.6 million distinct CDR3 sequences, around 36% of which appear only once. The specimen was blood. The receptors were gathered from a woman in her 30s in good health. Both conserved end residues are part of each CDR3. Each record gives: V gene, J gene, D gene, clone size, CDR3 DNA, CDR3 protein. A D gene is named only where the DNA matches it firmly. Expanded clones get a size class; other rows say once, few or many, or leave the size out.

V gene: TRBV20-1; J gene: TRBJ2-3; D gene: NA; clone size: NA; CDR3 DNA: TGCAGCGCTAGAGTAGGGGCGCGTAGCACAGATACGCAGTATTTT; CDR3 protein: CSARVGARSTDTQYF
V gene: TRBV5-1; J gene: TRBJ2-1; D gene: TRBD2; clone size: many; CDR3 DNA: TGCGCCAGCGGACCTAGCGGGAGTGGGCCCTACAATGAGCAGTTCTTC; CDR3 protein: CASGPSGSGPYNEQFF
V gene: TRBV5-6; J gene: TRBJ1-1; D gene: NA; clone size: NA; CDR3 DNA: TGTGCCAGCAGCTCGGGGAGCGGGCACCTGGGTACTGAAGCTTTCTTT; CDR3 protein: CASSSGSGHLGTEAFF
V gene: TRBV4-1; J gene: TRBJ2-5; D gene: TRBD1; clone size: few; CDR3 DNA: TGCGCCAGCAGCCAAGGGCCGGGGACAGGGTCGTGGGAGACCCAGTACTTC; CDR3 protein: CASSQGPGTGSWETQYF
V gene: TRBV28; J gene: TRBJ2-3; D gene: TRBD1; clone size: NA; CDR3 DNA: TGTGCCAGCAGTTTATACAGGGGGTTTGTGGATACGCAGTATTTT; CDR3 protein: CASSLYRGFVDTQYF
V gene: TRBV28; J gene: TRBJ2-1; D gene: NA; clone size: NA; CDR3 DNA: TGTGCCAGCAGTGCATACAGGGCAAGCTCCTACAATGAGCAGTTCTTC; CDR3 protein: CASSAYRASSYNEQFF
V gene: TRBV28; J gene: TRBJ1-2; D gene: NA; clone size: NA; CDR3 DNA: TGTGCCAGCAGTTTAGATCACACGTCCTATGGCTACACCTTC; CDR3 protein: CASSLDHTSYGYTF
V gene: TRBV5-1; J gene: TRBJ2-1; D gene: NA; clone size: few; CDR3 DNA: TGCGCCAGCACTACCGGTGGGAGCCCAGTCAATGAGCAGTTCTTC; CDR3 protein: CASTTGGSPVNEQFF
V gene: TRBV12-3/TRBV12-4; J gene: TRBJ2-6; D gene: NA; clone size: NA; CDR3 DNA: TGTGCCAGCACTCGGGCCCCGAGGGCCAACGTCCTGACTTTC; CDR3 protein: CASTRAPRANVLTF
V gene: TRBV29-1; J gene: TRBJ2-7; D gene: TRBD2; clone size: many; CDR3 DNA: TGCAGCGTGAGTCCTAGCGGGAGCTACGAGCAGTACTTC; CDR3 protein: CSVSPSGSYEQYF
V gene: TRBV4-2; J gene: TRBJ1-2; D gene: TRBD1; clone size: few; CDR3 DNA: TGTGCCAGCAGCCAAGATAGGGGCGGGGACAGGGCTTATGGCTACACCTTC; CDR3 protein: CASSQDRGGDRAYGYTF
V gene: TRBV5-6; J gene: TRBJ2-3; D gene: NA; clone size: NA; CDR3 DNA: TGTGCCAGCAGCTACTTCCGGGAAGACTCTAGCACAGATACGCAGTATTTT; CDR3 protein: CASSYFREDSSTDTQYF
V gene: TRBV28; J gene: TRBJ1-5; D gene: NA; clone size: NA; CDR3 DNA: TGTGCCAGCAGTTTATCCGGGTACGACAATCAGCCCCAGCATTTT; CDR3 protein: CASSLSGYDNQPQHF
V gene: TRBV20-1; J gene: TRBJ1-1; D gene: NA; clone size: NA; CDR3 DNA: TGCAGTGCTAGTATTCCAACGAACACTGAAGCTTTCTTT; CDR3 protein: CSASIPTNTEAFF
V gene: TRBV6-4; J gene: TRBJ2-3; D gene: TRBD1; clone size: many; CDR3 DNA: TGTGCCAGCAGTGACGGGACAGACACAGATACGCAGTATTTT; CDR3 protein: CASSDGTDTDTQYF
V gene: TRBV4-1; J gene: TRBJ2-3; D gene: NA; clone size: NA; CDR3 DNA: TGCGCCAGCAGCCAAGGGCGAGCGACCCGGGGAGATACGCAGTATTTT; CDR3 protein: CASSQGRATRGDTQYF
V gene: TRBV20-1; J gene: TRBJ1-2; D gene: NA; clone size: NA; CDR3 DNA: TGCAGTGCTAGGGAAGGGACATATGGCTACACCTTC; CDR3 protein: CSAREGTYGYTF
V gene: TRBV5-6; J gene: TRBJ2-1; D gene: TRBD2; clone size: NA; CDR3 DNA: TGTGCCAGCAGCTACCCGGGGACTAGCGGGAGCAATAAGCAGTTCTTC; CDR3 protein: CASSYPGTSGSNKQFF
V gene: TRBV28; J gene: TRBJ1-1; D gene: NA; clone size: NA; CDR3 DNA: TGTGCCAGCAGTTTCCCCTCCGGGGGGGCGCAAGTATACACTGAAGCTTTCTTT; CDR3 protein: CASSFPSGGAQVYTEAFF
V gene: TRBV18; J gene: TRBJ2-1; D gene: NA; clone size: few; CDR3 DNA: TGTGCCAGCTCCGTAGCGGTCTACAATGAGCAGTTCTTC; CDR3 protein: CASSVAVYNEQFF
V gene: TRBV6-2/TRBV6-3; J gene: TRBJ1-2; D gene: NA; clone size: many; CDR3 DNA: TGTGCCAGCAGTCCCCCACGGGGTGCTTATGGCTACACCTTC; CDR3 protein: CASSPPRGAYGYTF
V gene: TRBV20-1; J gene: TRBJ1-1; D gene: NA; clone size: few; CDR3 DNA: TGCAGTGCCCCACCCGGCCTGATGAACACTGAAGCTTTCTTT; CDR3 protein: CSAPPGLMNTEAFF